This T cell receptor beta chain was identified during a study of tumor-infiltrating lymphocytes in primary liver carcinoma. Overall study results and limits: Representation across all five tumor regions was limited to only about 8-25% of top clones.

Co-extraction of both nucleic acids (RNA and DNA) used about 20-33 mg of unsorted bulk tissue. Infection with HBV was chronic in patients; they were treatment-naive. In germline, CDR1 is SQVTM, CDR2 ANQGSEA. This CDR3 comprises 14 residues. Constant-region priming of 500 to 550 ng total RNA yielded TCR beta cDNA. Libraries for TCR beta were built through three nested multiplex PCR rounds, which together made up a slightly modified ARM-PCR procedure. Use of TRBV1-TRBV30 forward primers with a C-beta reverse primer characterized the first two PCR rounds, which lasted around 9 cycles each. MiXCR was run by TCRdb on the multiplex PCR reads, yielding one entry per CDR3 protein. The sample has 40,000 to 55,000 distinct CDR3 sequences; about two thirds are singletons. Comments on this clonotype: Its cognate antigen is unknown. Germline and junction disagree at one end, which may indicate a read error.

The V call is TRBV29-1, the J call TRBJ2-6; maybe TRBD2 (5 bases). The sequence came from a man aged 40-50 years with primary liver carcinoma and hepatitis B virus infection. Material: liver tumor tissue from sampling region 5. Subset meaning: tumor region T5, tumor centre. The CDR3 is CRVARGTGANVLTF. Here the CDR3 DNA reads TGCAGGGTTGCTAGAGGGACTGGGGCCAACGTCCTGACTTTC.